Below, one T cell receptor (beta chain) is given with its context. Antigen unknown. The CDR3 consists of 15 residues. The germline V gene encodes CDR1 SGDLS and CDR2 YYNGEE. V dropped 0 bases and J dropped 2 bases, with 10 bases sitting between them. Measured with immunoSEQ multiplex PCR; TCRdb has only the in-frame clones, and not every one. The sample records around 73,000 clones, roughly 89% being singletons. Both about-4-week and about-12-week second-dose recipients were combined. This sample was taken from a study of T cell responses to AZD1222 COVID-19 vaccine. Study-wide results and limits: Repertoire sampling was restricted to post-peak T cell response timepoints.

This chain links TRBV9 with TRBJ2-3, with D possibly called TRBD1 or TRBD2 (5 bases each). This receptor was taken from an adult who received the AZD1222 COVID-19 vaccine. This material consisted of peripheral blood, taken 28 days after the second AZD1222 dose. The CDR3 here is CASSVGDVPTDTQYF. In DNA, the CDR3 is TGTGCCAGCAGCGTAGGGGACGTCCCCACAGATACGCAGTATTTT.